The present T cell receptor (beta chain) was sequenced within a study of blood T cells in healthy people across ages. Study results and caveats: Older age coincided with a roughly linear decline in TCR beta diversity per million T cells. Using unsorted PBMCs precluded a conclusive naive versus antigen-experienced comparison.

Through a sample-barcoded 5' primer and a J-beta primer mix, a second PCR was run for 7 to 11 cycles. TCRdb re-analysed the 5' RACE reads in MiXCR, keeping a single row per CDR3 protein. This table has under 1,100,000 distinct CDR3 sequences, around 27% appearing once. This clonotype was detected only a few times. Its antigen remains unidentified. V lost 6 bases to trimming and J lost 3 bases, with 10 bases between them. The germline gives CDR1 SGHRS, CDR2 YFSETQ. This CDR3 contains 13 residues. This same sample was also taken into another study, of T cells of mothers and their children. That work adds: cDNA synthesis used all extracted RNA, 1.5 ug per 15 ul. Compared with unrelated pairs, related mother-child pairs had slightly higher, non-significant overlap.

The sequenced material came from blood. This clonotype originated in a girl aged 2-9 years in good health. The chain joins TRBV5-1 to TRBJ1-5, with unresolved D. In DNA, the CDR3 is TGCGCCAGCAAACTTGACACCAATCAGCCCCAGCATTTT. Translation: CASKLDTNQPQHF.